Sequencing of this T cell receptor beta chain was carried out in a study of CD8+CD57+ T cells in acquired aplastic anemia. For CDR3 and TCR beta VDJ profiling, genomic DNA was the template used. TCRdb ran MiXCR on the reads and lists one entry per CDR3 protein. Of hundreds of thousands of distinct CDR3 sequences listed, about a third are singletons. Patients who underwent sequencing had shown CD8+CD57+ cell expansion by flow cytometry. The diagnosis in all patients was severe acquired aplastic anemia. By the time of blood sampling, patients had still received no therapy. Looked up from germline, CDR1 is SGHTA and CDR2 is FQGNSA. Trimming left V 1 base short and J 3 bases short, with 13 bases between. The CDR3 has 15 amino acids. This clonotype was found many times.

The sample consisted of sorted CD4+, CD8+, or CD8+CD57+ T cells (not recorded which) from PBMCs. The rearrangement joins TRBV7-2 to TRBJ2-7; D gene unclear. This receptor was taken from a human donor with aplastic anemia. The CDR3 region has the DNA TGTGCCAGCAGCTTAGGGCCAAGTGGGGACTACGAGCAGTACTTC. Protein: CASSLGPSGDYEQYF.